Shown below are 8 T cell receptor beta chains from a single sample sequenced in a study of shared clonotypes between healthy human individuals. Profiling relied on immunoSEQ multiplex PCR, and the TCRdb table lists in-frame clones only, not all of them. The sample shows 400,000 to 600,000 clones, 90% to 97% of them seen only once. The material sequenced was naive CD4+ T cells sorted from blood. Noted subset: CD45RA+ positively selected. The receptors originated from a woman in her 30s in good health.

The V and J genes are TRBV6-5 and TRBJ1-1, with D unresolved. The CDR3 length is 16 residues. In germline, CDR1 is MNHEY, CDR2 SVGAGI. The V end was cut by 0 bases, the J end by 2 bases, with 13 bases between. DNA of the CDR3: TGTGCCAGCAGTTACTCCTCGTCCCCCCGTAACACTGAAGCTTTCTTT. Protein sequence: CASSYSSSPRNTEAFF.

This clone was recorded only once. CDR3 sequence reads: CASSFGGQGAYEQYF. CDR3 DNA sequence: TGTGCCAGCAGTTTTGGCGGACAGGGGGCATACGAGCAGTACTTC. J is TRBJ2-7 and V is TRBV28; 11 bases fit TRBD1. This CDR3 is built from 15 residues. Germline V gene sequence: CDR1 MDHEN, CDR2 SYDVKM. Unmatched junction bases numbered 5, after V lost 3 bases and J lost 4 bases.

This clone was picked up a small number of times. This chain links TRBV7-9 with TRBJ1-2; a weak D match, TRBD1 (6 bases). CDR1 is SEHNR and CDR2 is FQNEAQ in the germline V gene (reference sequence). CDR3 size: 14 residues. Trimming took 5 bases from V and 3 from J, leaving 13 bases between them. The CDR3 coding sequence is TGTGCCAGCAGCCGAAGGGAGGGGGACTATGGCTACACCTTC. It codes for CASSRREGDYGYTF.

The chain carries TRBV15 and TRBJ2-7, with 7 bases that match TRBD1. The ends lost 1 base at V and 3 bases at J; junction bases unmatched: 3. The germline CDR1 and CDR2 sequences are LNHNV and YYDKDF (reference sequence). The CDR3 consists of 14 residues. In nucleotides, the CDR3 is TGTGCCACCAGCAGAGTAGGACAGGACTACGAGCAGTACTTC. It is translated as CATSRVGQDYEQYF.

The J gene is TRBJ2-5, the V gene TRBV7-7; D is possibly TRBD2 (6 bases). The V end was cut by 5 bases, the J end by 2 bases, with 18 bases between. CDR3 length equals 16 residues. The germline CDR1 and CDR2 sequences are SSHAT and FNYEAQ (reference sequence). Written as DNA, the CDR3 is TGTGCCAGCAGCCCCGGGGGAGCGGGCGCGCAAGAGACCCAGTACTTC. This codes for CASSPGGAGAQETQYF.

This chain connects TRBV5-4 to TRBJ1-2; 8 positions match TRBD1. The CDR3 consists of 16 residues. J was trimmed by 1 base and V by 4 bases; bases with no gene match: 9. CDR1 and CDR2 (germline): SGHNT, YYREEE (reference sequence). The chain's CDR3 is CASSRGQASLNYGYTF. CDR3 DNA sequence: TGTGCCAGCAGCAGGGGACAGGCCAGCCTTAACTATGGCTACACCTTC.

This chain joins TRBV2 and TRBJ2-2; tentatively, D is TRBD2 (6 bases). This CDR3 is built from 15 residues. V was clipped by 7 bases and J by 0 bases, with 12 bases between them. From germline, CDR1 is SNHLY and CDR2 FYNNEI. CDR3 region: CASKSERANTGELFF. Here the CDR3 DNA reads TGTGCCAGCAAGTCCGAGCGGGCGAACACCGGGGAGCTGTTTTTT.

This chain links TRBV7-9 with TRBJ1-2; the D is unclear. The CDR3 is 13 residues long. CDR1 and CDR2 from the germline V gene are SEHNR and FQNEAQ (reference sequence). V was trimmed by 5 bases and J by 2 bases, leaving 9 bases between them. The CDR3 nucleotides are TGTGCCAGCAGCGCGGGGAGCAACTATGGCTACACCTTC. Translating gives CASSAGSNYGYTF.